The present T cell receptor beta chain was sequenced within a study of T cell repertoires in cytomegalovirus infection (dated by TCRdb to between 2018 and 2021). As for the study more broadly: Donor HLA type was relevant to the analysis, as public TCR beta signatures indicated carriage of CMV infection together with the matching HLA type. The paper as a whole reports these results and caveats: Carriers of CMV infection plus the relevant HLA type were discriminated by the cumulative frequency of public TCR beta family members in the study cohort and in an independent 352-donor cohort. The ex vivo response was dominated by HLA-C-restricted CMV-specific TCR beta clonotypes, and the single most frequent clonotype in two of eight donors was supplied by these HLA-C-restricted clonotypes.

CDR1 is given as MDHEN and CDR2 as SYDVKM, both from the germline V gene. The CDR3 goes from the cysteine to the phenylalanine over 15 residues. The read is trimmed to its CDR3 DNA, 45 bases read in frame from base 1. V lost 6 bases and J lost 2 bases, and the count of bases not matched to a germline gene is 2. This clonotype has more than one count but fewer than ten. Its binding antigen is unknown. Base qualities are not provided; no much larger clone lies one nucleotide away. Instrument used: Illumina HiSeq 1500. TCRdb passed the public sequencing reads through fastp at Q25 and MiXCR, retaining productive beta sequences. When rows share a CDR3 protein, they turn into one entry using the most common DNA and genes. The sample table holds 450,000 to 600,000 distinct CDR3 sequences, of which approximately 10% were seen once. The ten largest clones capture roughly 10% of the sample.

The chain joins TRBV28 to TRBJ2-5; 14 middle bases align to TRBD2. The sequenced material came from PBMCs. The sequence came from a human donor in good health (CMV status not recorded). Some clones in this sample may be carry-over from other donors' samples. The DNA reads as follows: TGTGCCAGCAGGGGACTAGCGGGGGTTCAAGAGACCCAGTACTTC. This encodes CASRGLAGVQETQYF.